This TCR beta chain appears in the sequencing data of a study of cytomegalovirus exposure and HLA in healthy donors. On the study more broadly: In an earlier analysis, 95 million to 140 million unique TCR beta sequences were found from about 190 million T cells.

In the PCR, 60 Vbeta and 13 Jbeta primers were used. Data came from immunoSEQ multiplex PCR; TCRdb stores just in-frame clones and leaves some out. The sample records 150,000 to 200,000 clones, over 80% being singletons. There are a few counts of this clone. Antigen unknown. The sample carries other DNA sequences with the same CDR3. Regarding the study as a whole: As a later analysis showed, a missense DCLRE1C variant was linked to trimming of TCR beta V- and J-genes. Some V segments, including TRBV6-2 and TRBV6-3, were excluded as indistinguishable.

Despite likely unrecorded immune exposures, the donors were nominally healthy at the time of sampling. The CDR3 sequence is 13 residues long. V was shortened by 2 bases and J by 2 bases, with 6 bases between the two germline ends. The V gene's germline CDR1 is MNHEY and CDR2 SMNVEV (reference sequence). Input material: PBMCs. The V and J genes are TRBV27 and TRBJ1-2, with TRBD1 as a possible D gene (6 bases). This clonotype was obtained from a girl aged 10 to 17 in good health and CMV-seropositive. The CDR3 protein is CASSLQGNYGYTF. The CDR3 nucleotides read TGTGCCAGCAGTTTACAGGGGAACTATGGCTACACCTTC.